These 14 T cell receptor beta chains were sequenced from one sample in a study of cytomegalovirus exposure and HLA in healthy donors. Assay: immunoSEQ multiplex PCR; the TCRdb copy retains only in-frame clones and omits some. The repertoire holds 150,000 to 200,000 clones, with roughly 86% as singletons. The sequencing sample was made of PBMCs. All receptors derive from a woman aged 18-29 years in good health and CMV-seropositive.

The chain employs TRBV28 and TRBJ2-2; the D gene is possibly TRBD1 (6 bases). V shed 3 bases and J shed 4 bases, with 15 bases lying between them. This CDR3 spans 16 amino acids. CDR1 is MDHEN, CDR2 SYDVKM, per germline. The DNA for the CDR3 is TGTGCCAGCAGTTTTAGGGGGATTGGGCCCACCGGGGAGCTGTTTTTT. Translating it yields CASSFRGIGPTGELFF.

The V gene is TRBV30, the J gene TRBJ1-3; perhaps TRBD1 as D (5 bases). V was shortened by 2 bases and J by 0 bases, with 11 bases between the two germline ends. The germline gives CDR1 GTSNPN, CDR2 SVGIG (reference sequence). The CDR3 has 15 amino acids. The CDR3 sequence: CAWSTGSSSGNTIYF. The DNA for the CDR3 is TGTGCCTGGAGTACAGGAAGCAGCTCTGGAAACACCATATATTTT.

This chain uses TRBV5-1 with TRBJ2-2, with TRBD2 matching 12 bases. Germline V gene sequence: CDR1 SGHRS, CDR2 YFSETQ. V shed 2 bases, J shed 7 bases, and the junction held 6 bases outside the gene matches. CDR3 length: 16 amino acids. Here the CDR3 DNA reads TGCGCCAGCAGCTTCCTAGCGGGAGGGCCGAGCGGGGAGCTGTTTTTT. Protein product: CASSFLAGGPSGELFF. The full variable domain, rest sourced from reference TRBV5-1 and TRBJ2-2, is KAGVTQTPRYLIKTRGQQVTLSCSPISGHRSVSWYQQTPGQGLQFLFEYFSETQRNKGNFPGRFSGRQFSNSRSEMNVSTLELGDSALYLCASSFLAGGPSGELFFGEGSRLTVL.

J is TRBJ1-5 and V is TRBV6-5; maybe TRBD1 (5 bases). The CDR3 is 14 amino acids. CDR1 is MNHEY and CDR2 is SVGAGI in the germline V gene. The ends were cut back, 5 bases at V and 0 bases at J, with 8 bases in the middle. CDR3 DNA: TGTGCCAGCAGTCGACAGTATAGCAATCAGCCCCAGCATTTT. This codes for CASSRQYSNQPQHF.

The chain is built from TRBV6-1 and TRBJ1-2; D call uncertain. Germline V lookup: CDR1 MNHNS, CDR2 SASEGT. Deletions cut 4 bases from V and 8 bases from J, with 8 bases between. The length of the CDR3 is 11 residues. In DNA form, the CDR3 reads TGTGCCAGCAGTGGAGGGCGAGGCTACACCTTC. Encoded protein: CASSGGRGYTF.

The chain recombines TRBV2 with TRBJ2-1; D not certain. The CDR3 is made up of 14 amino acids. Trimming took off 4 bases at V and 3 bases at J, with 10 bases between the two ends. In germline, CDR1 is SNHLY, CDR2 FYNNEI. CDR3 in amino acids: CASSGQSNYNEQFF. The CDR3 coding sequence is TGTGCCAGCAGTGGGCAGTCCAACTACAATGAGCAGTTCTTC.

The chain links TRBV4-3 to TRBJ2-2, with 7 bases aligning to TRBD1. V was pared by 1 base and J by 2 bases, with 7 bases of the junction left unmatched. Germline-derived CDR1 and CDR2 are LGHNA and YSLEER. The CDR3 loop spans 17 amino acids. The CDR3, as DNA: TGCGCCAGCAGCCAAGGGGACAGAGCAATAAACACCGGGGAGCTGTTTTTT. It encodes CASSQGDRAINTGELFF.

This chain uses TRBV30 with TRBJ1-3; D possibly corresponds to TRBD1 (5 bases). V lost 2 bases to trimming and J lost 7 bases, with 15 bases between them. Germline V gene data show CDR1 as GTSNPN and CDR2 as SVGIG (reference sequence). The CDR3 has 14 amino acids. CDR3 sequence reads: CAWSTGEGSNTIYF. CDR3 DNA sequence: TGTGCCTGGAGTACGGGGGAAGGGTCGAACACCATATATTTT. The complete variable domain, with remaining parts taken from reference TRBV30 and TRBJ1-3, reads SQTIHQWPATLVQPVGSPLSLECTVEGTSNPNLYWYRQAAGRGLQLLFYSVGIGQISSEVPQNLSASRPQDRQFILSSKKLLLSDSGFYLCAWSTGEGSNTIYFGEGSWLTVV.

The chain uses TRBV7-9 and TRBJ2-7; D is ambiguous. This CDR3 region has 11 residues. The V gene lost 5 bases and the J gene lost 3 bases, with 5 bases spanning the gap. Germline CDR1 and CDR2: SEHNR and FQNEAQ (reference sequence). The CDR3 region has the DNA TGTGCCAGCAGCCCCAGCTACGAGCAGTACTTC. Its protein is CASSPSYEQYF.

The CDR3 sequence is CAVKGGGNEQFF. CDR3 in DNA: TGTGCCGTTAAAGGGGGAGGGAATGAGCAGTTCTTC. The chain couples TRBV6-6 to TRBJ2-1, with a tentative D call TRBD2 (7 bases). This CDR3 is 12 amino acids long. Between the trimmed V and J ends, which lost 11 bases and 7 bases, there was a span of 15 bases. The germline CDR1 and CDR2 sequences are MNHNY and SVGAGI (reference sequence).

This clone has a single count. The chain has TRBV6-5 and TRBJ2-3; D is perhaps TRBD2 (6 bases). Per germline, CDR1 MNHEY and CDR2 SVGAGI. The CDR3 is 13 residues long. V shed 5 bases and J shed 2 bases, with 8 bases lying between them. CDR3 region: CASSGGATDTQYF. CDR3 in DNA: TGTGCCAGCAGTGGAGGGGCCACAGATACGCAGTATTTT.

The chain employs TRBV19 and TRBJ2-7, with 11 bases lining up with TRBD1. This CDR3 has 18 amino acids. Trimming took 3 bases from V and 0 from J; bases not matched to a gene: 10. CDR1 LNHDA and CDR2 SQIVND come from the germline V gene (reference sequence). The CDR3 loop is CASSISSAGTGGSYEQYF. CDR3 DNA sequence: TGTGCCAGTAGTATTTCCTCTGCCGGGACAGGGGGCTCCTACGAGCAGTACTTC.

The rearrangement links TRBV5-1 to TRBJ2-1; the D gene is possibly TRBD2 (7 bases). The CDR3 loop spans 14 amino acids. Germline V gene sequence: CDR1 SGHRS, CDR2 YFSETQ. Trimming left V 4 bases short and J 9 bases short, with 17 bases between. The CDR3 sequence is CASSPTPGGVEQFF. The CDR3 coding sequence is TGCGCCAGCAGCCCAACCCCGGGGGGCGTTGAGCAGTTCTTC.

This chain links TRBV20-1 with TRBJ1-4; D gene uncertain. Germline V gives CDR1 DFQATT, CDR2 SNEGSKA (reference sequence). The CDR3 is 11 amino acids. With 2 bases removed from V and 8 bases from J, the gap between germline ends came to 6 bases. The CDR3 nucleotides read TGCAGTGCTAGAACGGGGGAAAAACTGTTTTTT. It yields the protein CSARTGEKLFF.